The rows below give T cell receptor beta chains drawn from one sample of a study of blood T cells in healthy people across ages. MiXCR, run by TCRdb on the 5' RACE reads, gives a single entry per CDR3 protein. Of some 1.6 million distinct CDR3 sequences listed, approximately 32% were seen once; the top ten hold around 11%. The sample consisted of blood. These receptors were collected from a woman in her twenties or thirties in good health. Both conserved end residues are trimmed from each CDR3. The order of the fields is V gene, J gene, CDR3 protein.

v_gene: TRBV4-1; j_gene: TRBJ2-1; CDR3aa: ASSQEGGLSSSYNEQF
v_gene: TRBV30; j_gene: TRBJ1-5; CDR3aa: AWSVGAGSNQPQH
v_gene: TRBV20-1; j_gene: TRBJ1-1; CDR3aa: SARSDKNTEAF
v_gene: TRBV28; j_gene: TRBJ2-2; CDR3aa: ASTSRWLNTGELF
v_gene: TRBV2; j_gene: TRBJ1-1; CDR3aa: ASTGRKMNTEAF
v_gene: TRBV20-1; j_gene: TRBJ2-5; CDR3aa: STTVQGETQY
v_gene: TRBV5-1; j_gene: TRBJ2-7; CDR3aa: ASSPSTVYEQY
v_gene: TRBV6-6; j_gene: TRBJ2-5; CDR3aa: ASSYDRGGETQY
v_gene: TRBV3-1; j_gene: TRBJ2-7; CDR3aa: ASSQLDVRYEQY
v_gene: TRBV7-9; j_gene: TRBJ2-1; CDR3aa: ASSLVLGLAGVEQF